Listed below are T cell receptor beta chains from one sample, sequenced in a study of blood T cell repertoires in COVID-19. TCRdb keeps only in-frame clones here, not all; method: immunoSEQ multiplex PCR. The sample lists 95,000 to 150,000 clones; 84% were seen once. Sequenced material: PBMCs or T cells enriched from blood (not recorded which). These TCRs come from a woman aged 25 to 45 who had recovered from COVID-19. CDR3s include the opening cysteine and the closing phenylalanine or tryptophan. A D gene is named only where the DNA matches it firmly. Not every row has a clone size; where given, it reads once, few, many or a size class.

TRBJ1-4,-,-,TRBV28,CASTRGAGQFF,TGTGCCAGCACCCGGGGGGCAGGGCAGTTTTTT
TRBJ2-3,TRBD2,-,TRBV2,CASSPRMPAGDADTQYF,TGTGCCAGCAGCCCCCGAATGCCAGCGGGGGACGCAGATACGCAGTATTTT
TRBJ1-5,-,-,TRBV19,CASIGGFNQPQHF,TGTGCCAGTATCGGAGGATTCAATCAGCCCCAGCATTTT
TRBJ2-3,-,-,TRBV21-1,CASRITSGRITDTQYF,TGTGCCAGCAGGATAACTAGCGGGAGGATAACAGATACGCAGTATTTT
TRBJ2-2,TRBD2,-,TRBV12-5,CASGLGTSGSRNTGELFF,TGTGCTAGTGGTTTGGGGACTAGCGGGAGTCGGAACACCGGGGAGCTGTTTTTT
TRBJ2-3,-,-,TRBV4-3,CASSRGSLRSTDTQYF,TGCGCCAGCAGCCGAGGATCCCTGCGGAGCACAGATACGCAGTATTTT
TRBJ2-7,-,-,TRBV28,CASSSTGHVSYEQYF,TGTGCCAGCAGTTCGACAGGCCACGTCTCCTACGAGCAGTACTTC
TRBJ1-6,-,-,TRBV4-1,CASSQAGSPFSPLHF,TGCGCCAGCAGCCAAGCGGGGTCGCCCTTTTCACCCCTCCACTTT
TRBJ2-2,-,-,TRBV25-1,CASRGDLDGELFF,TGTGCCAGCAGGGGCGACCTCGACGGGGAGCTGTTTTTT
TRBJ2-1,TRBD2,-,TRBV2,CASCSREGTYNEQFF,TGTGCCAGCTGTAGCCGGGAGGGAACCTACAATGAGCAGTTCTTC
TRBJ2-7,-,-,TRBV7-2,CASRSGNDYEQYF,TGTGCCAGCAGGTCCGGGAACGACTACGAGCAGTACTTC
TRBJ1-2,-,-,TRBV10-3,CAISRTAYGYTF,TGTGCCATCAGCAGGACAGCTTATGGCTACACCTTC
TRBJ2-1,-,few,TRBV9,CASSGKFPLYNEQFF,TGTGCCAGCAGCGGTAAATTTCCTTTATACAATGAGCAGTTCTTC
TRBJ2-7,TRBD2,-,TRBV5-1,CASNLAGGPYEQYF,TGCGCCAGCAACCTAGCGGGAGGGCCCTACGAGCAGTACTTC
TRBJ2-5,TRBD2,-,TRBV5-1,CASSFGVLAGGRKETQYF,TGCGCCAGCAGCTTCGGGGTCTTAGCGGGAGGGCGGAAAGAGACCCAGTACTTC
TRBJ2-1,TRBD2,few,TRBV4-3,CASSQDGASGYNEQFF,TGCGCCAGCAGCCAAGACGGGGCTAGCGGTTACAATGAGCAGTTCTTC
TRBJ2-7,TRBD1,-,TRBV5-4,CASSVWAGGGYEQYF,TGTGCCAGCAGCGTATGGGCAGGGGGCGGCTACGAGCAGTACTTC
TRBJ2-7,TRBD2,-,TRBV28,CASSMTSGGTYEQYF,TGTGCCAGCAGTATGACTAGCGGGGGGACCTACGAGCAGTACTTC
TRBJ2-7,-,-,TRBV5-5,CASSWGGSRDRTSEQYF,TGTGCCAGCAGCTGGGGGGGAAGTCGGGACAGGACATCCGAGCAGTACTTC
TRBJ1-2,-,-,TRBV4-3,CASSQGSSRANGYTF,TGCGCCAGCAGCCAAGGGTCCAGCAGGGCGAATGGCTACACCTTC
TRBJ2-7,TRBD1,-,TRBV29-1,CSVLLVPGQGSGSYEQYF,TGCAGCGTTCTACTAGTCCCGGGACAGGGGTCGGGCTCCTACGAGCAGTACTTC
TRBJ1-1,TRBD1,-,TRBV7-3,CASSRTGVPEAFF,TGTGCCAGCAGCCGGACAGGGGTCCCCGAAGCTTTCTTT
TRBJ2-5,TRBD2,once,TRBV7-2,CASSISGWGETQYF,TGTGCCAGCAGCATTAGCGGGTGGGGGGAGACCCAGTACTTC
TRBJ1-1,TRBD1,-,TRBV27,CASAGQINTEAFF,TGTGCCAGTGCGGGACAGATCAACACTGAAGCTTTCTTT
TRBJ2-3,-,-,TRBV4-3,CASSQDPHTDTQYF,TGCGCCAGCAGCCAAGATCCACACACAGATACGCAGTATTTT
TRBJ1-6,-,-,TRBV10-2,CASTPRTENSPLHF,TGCGCCAGCACACCCAGGACAGAAAATTCACCCCTCCACTTT